These 27 T cell receptor beta chains originate from one sample sequenced in a study of T cell repertoires in cytomegalovirus infection. TCRdb fed the reads into MiXCR, producing one record per CDR3 protein. Of nearly 700,000 distinct CDR3 sequences listed, about 33% are singletons. Which antigens these TCRs recognize remains unknown. The material sequenced was cultured PBMCs, taken from culture after CMV antigen stimulation. These receptors were taken from a human donor in good health (CMV status not recorded). Some clones in this sample may be carry-over from other donors' samples.

V and J are TRBV12-3 or TRBV12-4 and TRBJ2-6; TRBD1 matches at 8 bases. The junction had 7 bases not matched to a gene; V was cut back by 8 bases and J by 4 bases. This CDR3 comprises 15 residues. The CDR3 bases are TGTGCCAGCCACCAGGGGGCTTCCGGGGCCAACGTCCTGACTTTC. Translating gives CASHQGASGANVLTF.

There are a few counts of this clonotype. The V and J genes are TRBV2 and TRBJ2-7; D not certain. Trimming left V 4 bases short and J 0 bases short, with 13 bases between. CDR3 size: 15 residues. In germline, CDR1 is SNHLY, CDR2 FYNNEI. CDR3 protein: CASSAAAILSYEQYF. As DNA, the CDR3 is TGTGCCAGCAGTGCGGCAGCTATCCTCTCCTACGAGCAGTACTTC.

This clonotype was found many times. V gene TRBV7-8 combines with J gene TRBJ2-3, with D uncertain. CDR3 length equals 13 residues. In germline, CDR1 is SGHVS, CDR2 FQNEAQ. The germline V and J ends were trimmed by 2 bases and 3 bases, with 6 bases remaining between them. This chain's CDR3 is CASSLPPTDTQYF. CDR3 DNA sequence: TGTGCCAGCAGCTTACCCCCTACAGATACGCAGTATTTT.

The chain employs TRBV7-2 and TRBJ2-1; no definite D call. Germline V gives CDR1 SGHTA, CDR2 FQGNSA. The length of the CDR3 is 15 residues. Trimming removed 1 base at V and 4 bases at J, with 11 bases between. The CDR3 spells CASSLGAAPYNEQFF. Here the CDR3 DNA reads TGTGCCAGCAGCTTAGGAGCTGCCCCATACAATGAGCAGTTCTTC.

This clonotype has just one count. The V call is TRBV28, the J call TRBJ2-1; a weak D match, TRBD1 (5 bases). V was pared by 6 bases and J by 2 bases, with 8 bases between. CDR3 length: 13 amino acids. Germline V gene sequence: CDR1 MDHEN, CDR2 SYDVKM. CDR3: CASRRQPYNEQFF. In nucleotides, the CDR3 is TGTGCCAGCAGGAGACAGCCCTACAATGAGCAGTTCTTC. The complete variable domain, with remaining parts taken from reference TRBV28 and TRBJ2-1, reads DVKVTQSSRYLVKRTGEKVFLECVQDMDHENMFWYRQDPGLGLRLIYFSYDVKMKEKGDIPEGYSVSREKKERFSLILESASTNQTSMYLCASRRQPYNEQFFGPGTRLTVL.

This clonotype was detected many times. The chain combines TRBV7-2 with TRBJ2-7, with 7 bases matching TRBD2. This CDR3 is 17 amino acids long. Germline trimming cut 5 bases from V and 3 bases from J; bases unmatched to any gene: 16. Germline lookup yields CDR1 SGHTA and CDR2 FQGNSA. The CDR3 protein is CASSKGGPTGRFYEQYF. CDR3 sequence (DNA): TGTGCCAGCAGCAAAGGCGGCCCCACCGGGAGGTTCTACGAGCAGTACTTC.

This clonotype showed up just once. The genes are TRBV20-1 and TRBJ2-1; perhaps TRBD2 as D (6 bases). The V end was cut by 7 bases, the J end by 4 bases, with 11 bases between. Germline V gives CDR1 DFQATT, CDR2 SNEGSKA (reference sequence). The CDR3 loop spans 12 amino acids. CDR3: CSEAGVYNEQFF. DNA of the CDR3: TGCAGTGAAGCGGGTGTATACAATGAGCAGTTCTTC.

This chain connects TRBV7-9 to TRBJ2-1; 14 bases are a match to TRBD2. This CDR3 has 16 amino acids. CDR1 SEHNR and CDR2 FQNEAQ come from the germline V gene (reference sequence). Trimming cost V 2 bases and J 7 bases; bases outside gene matches: 4. CDR3 coding DNA: TGTGCCAGCAGCTTAACGGGACTAGCGGGAGCAAATGAGCAGTTCTTC. This gives the protein CASSLTGLAGANEQFF. Looking up the rest from reference TRBV7-9 and TRBJ2-1 gives the full variable domain: DTGVSQNPRHKITKRGQNVTFRCDPISEHNRLYWYRQTLGQGPEFLTYFQNEAQLEKSRLLSDRFSAERPKGSFSTLEIQRTEQGDSAMYLCASSLTGLAGANEQFFGPGTRLTVL.

The gene calls are TRBV12-3 or TRBV12-4 and TRBJ2-1, with D uncertain. The CDR3 covers 12 residues. Trimming stripped 9 bases from V and 11 bases from J, with 17 bases between. For the CDR3, the DNA is TGTGCCAGGTTCTTCGGCCCGCCGAAGCAGTTCTTC. Encoded protein: CARFFGPPKQFF.

The rearrangement uses TRBV10-3 and TRBJ2-7; D gene uncertain. CDR1 and CDR2 (germline): ENHRY, SYGVKD. Trimming pared 7 bases from V and 0 bases from J, leaving 13 bases between. The CDR3 sequence is 14 residues long. CDR3 amino acids: CAITATLSSYEQYF. For the CDR3, the DNA is TGTGCCATCACAGCCACGTTAAGCTCCTACGAGCAGTACTTC.

This clonotype was detected a few times. The chain uses TRBV6-6 and TRBJ1-6; perhaps TRBD1 as D (5 bases). Per the germline V gene, CDR1 is MNHNY and CDR2 is SVGAGI (reference sequence). The CDR3 contains 16 residues. V lost 4 bases, J lost 8 bases, and 18 bases lay in between. CDR3 protein: CASSLSGTGPYSPLHF. The CDR3 DNA sequence: TGTGCCAGCAGTTTATCCGGCACAGGACCGTATTCACCCCTCCACTTT.

This clonotype has just one count. The V call is TRBV19, the J call TRBJ1-5; possible D gene TRBD1, 5 bases. In germline, CDR1 is LNHDA, CDR2 SQIVND (reference sequence). This CDR3 is 15 amino acids long. V lost 7 bases to trimming and J lost 5 bases, with 18 bases between them. CDR3 residues: CASIGDSRGYQPQHF. CDR3 nucleotide sequence: TGTGCCAGTATTGGGGACTCCCGGGGGTATCAGCCCCAGCATTTT.

The chain is built from TRBV20-1 and TRBJ2-7; 8 bases agree with TRBD2. Trimming cost V 5 bases and J 3 bases; bases outside gene matches: 9. There are 14 residues in the CDR3. Germline CDR1 DFQATT, CDR2 SNEGSKA (reference sequence). The CDR3 DNA reads TGCAGTGCTCAGGGGACGGGGGGGCTCTACGAGCAGTACTTC. Amino acids: CSAQGTGGLYEQYF.

J is TRBJ2-1 and V is TRBV10-3; TRBD2 matches at 9 bases. CDR1 and CDR2 (germline): ENHRY, SYGVKD. CDR3 size: 15 residues. The junction had 6 bases not matched to a gene; V was cut back by 3 bases and J by 6 bases. CDR3 amino acids: CAISESAGGLNEQFF. CDR3 nucleotides: TGTGCCATCAGTGAATCAGCGGGGGGCCTCAATGAGCAGTTCTTC.

The J gene is TRBJ2-1, the V gene TRBV7-6; 9 nucleotides match TRBD2. The CDR3 consists of 15 residues. Trimming cost V 0 bases and J 9 bases; bases outside gene matches: 6. CDR1 is SGHVS and CDR2 is FNYEAQ in the germline V gene. CDR3 sequence reads: CASSLAGGGAFEQFF. Written as DNA, the CDR3 is TGTGCCAGCAGCTTAGCCGGCGGGGGGGCCTTTGAGCAGTTCTTC.

V gene TRBV4-1 combines with J gene TRBJ2-1; D is possibly TRBD1 or TRBD2 (5 bases each). Trimming left V 2 bases short and J 10 bases short, with 9 bases between. CDR3 length: 12 amino acids. From germline, CDR1 is MGHRA and CDR2 YSYEKL. The CDR3 spells CASSQPWGEQFF. In DNA, the CDR3 is TGCGCCAGCAGCCAACCATGGGGGGAGCAGTTCTTC.

This clonotype was seen only a few times. The gene calls are TRBV7-8 and TRBJ2-1; tentatively, D is TRBD2 (5 bases). There are 16 residues in the CDR3. V dropped 1 base and J dropped 1 base, with 11 bases sitting between them. CDR1 and CDR2 from the germline V gene are SGHVS and FQNEAQ. CDR3: CASSLGDGGSYNEQFF. The DNA for the CDR3 is TGTGCCAGCAGCTTAGGTGACGGAGGTTCCTACAATGAGCAGTTCTTC.

This rearrangement joins TRBV12-3 or TRBV12-4 to TRBJ2-3, with 10 bases that match TRBD2. This CDR3 is built from 17 residues. The V and J ends lost 2 bases and 4 bases, in that order; junction bases with no gene match: 9. CDR3 residues: CASSLNSGGTYSDTQYF. CDR3 sequence (DNA): TGTGCCAGCAGTTTAAATAGCGGGGGGACATATTCAGATACGCAGTATTTT.

This clonotype came up a few times. The gene calls are TRBV7-9 and TRBJ2-3, with TRBD1 matching 7 bases. With V trimmed by 4 bases and J by 2 bases, 12 bases remained unmatched. Germline CDR1 reads SEHNR; CDR2 reads FQNEAQ (reference sequence). The CDR3 spans 17 residues. The CDR3 protein is CASSSPLFDRDTDTQYF. The CDR3, as DNA: TGTGCCAGCAGCTCGCCCCTGTTCGACAGGGACACAGATACGCAGTATTTT.

This clonotype came up a few times. V is TRBV11-2 and J is TRBJ2-5, with D hard to call. The ends were cut back, 2 bases at V and 6 bases at J, with 7 bases in the middle. Germline-derived CDR1 and CDR2 are SGHAT and FQNNGV. CDR3 length equals 12 residues. CDR3 loop: CASSLLDQTQYF. The CDR3 DNA reads as TGTGCCAGCAGCTTATTGGATCAGACCCAGTACTTC.

V usage is TRBV11-2 and J usage is TRBJ2-1, with 11 nucleotides matching TRBD2. Per the germline V gene, CDR1 is SGHAT and CDR2 is FQNNGV. Trimming at V came to 6 bases and at J to 4 bases, leaving 8 bases not matched to a gene. The CDR3 loop spans 16 amino acids. CDR3 residues: CASSQSSGGTYNEQFF. The DNA for the CDR3 is TGTGCCAGCAGTCAATCTAGCGGGGGGACATACAATGAGCAGTTCTTC.

V is TRBV12-3 or TRBV12-4 and J is TRBJ2-1, with D unresolved. V lost 1 base to trimming and J lost 5 bases, with 9 bases between them. The CDR3 covers 14 residues. This chain's CDR3 is CASSLGTSHNEQFF. The CDR3 nucleotides read TGTGCCAGCAGTTTAGGGACCTCACACAATGAGCAGTTCTTC.

In this sample, this clonotype turned up many times. The V gene is TRBV7-2, the J gene TRBJ2-1; TRBD2 matches at 10 bases. This CDR3 is built from 15 residues. CDR1 and CDR2 (germline): SGHTA, FQGNSA. The junction had 8 bases not matched to a gene; V was cut back by 5 bases and J by 7 bases. CDR3 in amino acids: CASSAALTSGNEQFF. The DNA for the CDR3 is TGTGCCAGCAGCGCGGCCCTGACTAGCGGGAATGAGCAGTTCTTC.

This clonotype was recorded a few times. The rearrangement links TRBV4-2 to TRBJ1-3, with D possibly matching TRBD1 (5 bases). The CDR3 totals 15 residues. Trimming pared 4 bases from V and 0 bases from J, leaving 10 bases between. Germline assignment: CDR1 LGHNA and CDR2 YNFKEQ. Here the CDR3 DNA reads TGTGCCAGCAGCCCAGGACACTCCTCTGGAAACACCATATATTTT. It yields the protein CASSPGHSSGNTIYF.

The rearrangement joins TRBV20-1 to TRBJ1-1, with D hard to call. CDR3 size: 18 residues. Germline V gene data show CDR1 as DFQATT and CDR2 as SNEGSKA (reference sequence). Trimming pared 2 bases from V and 2 bases from J, leaving 24 bases between. In nucleotides, the CDR3 is TGCAGTGCTAGAATCGGAACTTGGGGTTCGTCCCTTAACACTGAAGCTTTCTTT. The encoded protein is CSARIGTWGSSLNTEAFF.

This rearrangement joins TRBV6-8 to TRBJ1-2, with TRBD1 matching 9 bases. The CDR3 is made up of 17 amino acids. The germline V gene encodes CDR1 MNHGY and CDR2 SAAAGT. V gave up 8 bases and J gave up 0 bases; unmatched junction bases: 13. The CDR3: CASYVPGQGGPNYGYTF. As DNA, the CDR3 is TGTGCCAGCTATGTACCGGGACAGGGAGGTCCTAACTATGGCTACACCTTC.

CDR3 residues: CASSMEGSDGYTF. For the CDR3, the DNA is TGTGCCAGTAGTATGGAAGGGTCGGATGGCTACACCTTC. The chain links TRBV19 to TRBJ1-2; D unclear. Germline CDR1 LNHDA, CDR2 SQIVND (reference sequence). The CDR3 runs to 13 residues. Trimming removed 3 bases at V and 6 bases at J, with 11 bases between.